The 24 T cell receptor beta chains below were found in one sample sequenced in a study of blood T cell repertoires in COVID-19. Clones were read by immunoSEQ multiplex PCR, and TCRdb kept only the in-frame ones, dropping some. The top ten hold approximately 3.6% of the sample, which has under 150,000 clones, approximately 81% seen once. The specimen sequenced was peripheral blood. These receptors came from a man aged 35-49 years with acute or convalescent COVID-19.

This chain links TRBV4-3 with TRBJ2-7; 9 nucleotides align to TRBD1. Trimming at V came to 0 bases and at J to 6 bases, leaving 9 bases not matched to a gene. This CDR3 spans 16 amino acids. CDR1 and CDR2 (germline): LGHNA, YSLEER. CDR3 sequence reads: CASSQDRDRDLFEQYF. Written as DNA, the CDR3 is TGCGCCAGCAGCCAAGATCGGGACAGGGATCTATTCGAGCAGTACTTC.

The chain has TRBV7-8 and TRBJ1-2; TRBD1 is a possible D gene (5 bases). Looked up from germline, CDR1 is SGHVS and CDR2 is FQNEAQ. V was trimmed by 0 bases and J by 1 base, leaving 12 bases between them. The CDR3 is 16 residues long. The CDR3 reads CASSLAPQGLNYGYTF. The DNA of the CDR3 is TGTGCCAGCAGCTTAGCCCCCCAGGGACTTAACTATGGCTACACCTTC.

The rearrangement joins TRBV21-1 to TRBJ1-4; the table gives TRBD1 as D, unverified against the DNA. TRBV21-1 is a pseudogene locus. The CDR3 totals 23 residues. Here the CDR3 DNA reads TGTGCCAGCAGCAAGAGAAGTCAAAGGGAGGGGGACAGGGCGATAGCAACTAATGAAAAACTGTTTTTT. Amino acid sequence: CASSKRSQREGDRAIATNEKLFF.

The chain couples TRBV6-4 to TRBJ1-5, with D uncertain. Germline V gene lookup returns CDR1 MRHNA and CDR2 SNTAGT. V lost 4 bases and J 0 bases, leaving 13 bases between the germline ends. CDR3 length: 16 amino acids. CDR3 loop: CASSGFHFCSNQPQHF. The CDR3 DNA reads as TGTGCCAGCAGTGGCTTTCACTTTTGTAGCAATCAGCCCCAGCATTTT.

Here the CDR3 DNA reads TGTGCCAGCAGCCCATATGCCGGGACAGGGGGAGAAAAACTGTTTTTT. Translation gives CASSPYAGTGGEKLFF. The chain uses TRBV5-8 and TRBJ1-4; TRBD1 matches at 11 bases. Trimming took 4 bases from V and 8 from J; bases not matched to a gene: 10. CDR1 is SGHTS and CDR2 is YDEGEE in the germline V gene. CDR3 length equals 16 residues.

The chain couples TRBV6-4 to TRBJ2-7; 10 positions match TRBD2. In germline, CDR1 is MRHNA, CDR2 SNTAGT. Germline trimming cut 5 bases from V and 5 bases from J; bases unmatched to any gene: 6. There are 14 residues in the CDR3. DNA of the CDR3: TGTGCCAGCAGTAAACTAGCGGGGTCGAACGAGCAGTACTTC. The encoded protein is CASSKLAGSNEQYF.

For the CDR3, the DNA is TGTGCCATCAGTGAGTCGAGGGGACAGAACTACGAGCAGTACTTC. Protein product: CAISESRGQNYEQYF. The J gene is TRBJ2-7, the V gene TRBV10-3; 7 nucleotides agree with TRBD1. The germline CDR1 and CDR2 sequences are ENHRY and SYGVKD. The trim removed 0 bases at V and 3 bases at J, leaving 5 bases unmatched. The CDR3 contains 15 residues.

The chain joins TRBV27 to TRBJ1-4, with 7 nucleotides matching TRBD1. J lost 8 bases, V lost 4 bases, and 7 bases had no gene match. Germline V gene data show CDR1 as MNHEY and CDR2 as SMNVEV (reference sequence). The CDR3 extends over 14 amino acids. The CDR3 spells CASSSTGVGEKLFF. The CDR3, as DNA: TGTGCCAGCAGTTCAACAGGGGTCGGGGAAAAACTGTTTTTT.

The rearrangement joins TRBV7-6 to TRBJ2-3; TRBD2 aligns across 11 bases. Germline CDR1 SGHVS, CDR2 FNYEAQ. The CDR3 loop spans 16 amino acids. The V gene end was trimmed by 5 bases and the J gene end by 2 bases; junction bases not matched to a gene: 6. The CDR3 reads CASSKKLAGDTDTQYF. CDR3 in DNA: TGTGCCAGCAGCAAAAAACTAGCGGGGGACACAGATACGCAGTATTTT.

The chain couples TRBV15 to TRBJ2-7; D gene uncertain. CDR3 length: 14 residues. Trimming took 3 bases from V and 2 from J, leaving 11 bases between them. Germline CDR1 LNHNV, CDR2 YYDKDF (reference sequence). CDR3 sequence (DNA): TGTGCCACCAGCAGTTCCGAGGAGCCCTACGAGCAGTACTTC. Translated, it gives CATSSSEEPYEQYF. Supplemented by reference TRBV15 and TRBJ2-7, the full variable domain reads DAMVIQNPRYQVTQFGKPVTLSCSQTLNHNVMYWYQQKSSQAPKLLFHYYDKDFNNEADTPDNFQSRRPNTSFCFLDIRSPGLGDTAMYLCATSSSEEPYEQYFGPGTRLTVT.

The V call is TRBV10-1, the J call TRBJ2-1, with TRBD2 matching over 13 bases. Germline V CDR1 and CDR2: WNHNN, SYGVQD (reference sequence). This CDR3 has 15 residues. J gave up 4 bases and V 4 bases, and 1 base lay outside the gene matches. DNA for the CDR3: TGCGCCAGCAGTGGGGGACTAGCGGGGTACAATGAGCAGTTCTTC. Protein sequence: CASSGGLAGYNEQFF.

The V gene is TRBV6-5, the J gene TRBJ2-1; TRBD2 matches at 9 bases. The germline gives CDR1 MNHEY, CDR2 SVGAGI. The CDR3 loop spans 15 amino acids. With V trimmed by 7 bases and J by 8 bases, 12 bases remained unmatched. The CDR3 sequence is CASMVSSSGAHEQFF. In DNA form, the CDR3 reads TGTGCCAGCATGGTTTCTTCTAGCGGGGCACATGAGCAGTTCTTC.

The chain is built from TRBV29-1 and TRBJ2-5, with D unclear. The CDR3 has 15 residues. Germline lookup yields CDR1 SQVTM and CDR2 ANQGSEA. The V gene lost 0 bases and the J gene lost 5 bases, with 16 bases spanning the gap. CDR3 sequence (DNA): TGCAGCGTTGAAGATCTTGGCAGGCCCCCGGAGACCCAGTACTTC. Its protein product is CSVEDLGRPPETQYF.

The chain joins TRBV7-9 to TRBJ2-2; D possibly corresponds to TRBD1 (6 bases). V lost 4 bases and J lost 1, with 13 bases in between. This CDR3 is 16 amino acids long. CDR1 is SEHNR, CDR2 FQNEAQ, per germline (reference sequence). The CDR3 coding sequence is TGTGCCAGCAGCTCGGGTATGACAGGGAACACCGGGGAGCTGTTTTTT. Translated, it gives CASSSGMTGNTGELFF.

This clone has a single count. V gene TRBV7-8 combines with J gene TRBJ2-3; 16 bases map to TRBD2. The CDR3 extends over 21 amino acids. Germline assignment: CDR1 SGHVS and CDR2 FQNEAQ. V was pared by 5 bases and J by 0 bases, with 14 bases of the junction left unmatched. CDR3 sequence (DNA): TGTGCCAGCAGCAACGTGCCGGGACTAGCGGGGGGGCTTTCTAGCACAGATACGCAGTATTTT. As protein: CASSNVPGLAGGLSSTDTQYF.

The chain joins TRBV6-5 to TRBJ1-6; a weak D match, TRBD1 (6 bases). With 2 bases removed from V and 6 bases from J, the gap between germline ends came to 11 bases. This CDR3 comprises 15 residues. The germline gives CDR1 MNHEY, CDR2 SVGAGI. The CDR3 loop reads CASSYLGRGNSPLHF. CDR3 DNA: TGTGCCAGCAGTTACCTTGGCAGGGGTAATTCACCCCTCCACTTT.

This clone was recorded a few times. The CDR3 DNA reads as TGCAGCGTTGAAAGGGGCAACAGGGATCCCGCTTTCTTT. Amino acid sequence: CSVERGNRDPAFF. The chain links TRBV29-1 to TRBJ1-1; perhaps TRBD1 as D (6 bases). The CDR3 totals 13 residues. Trimming stripped 2 bases from V and 11 bases from J, with 18 bases between. Germline CDR1 and CDR2: SQVTM and ANQGSEA.

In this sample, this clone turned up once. DNA for the CDR3: TGTGCCACCAGTGATTTGGGGACAGGCACAGATACGCAGTATTTT. It encodes CATSDLGTGTDTQYF. The genes are TRBV24-1 and TRBJ2-3; 7 bases fit TRBD1. Germline trimming cut 0 bases from V and 1 base from J; bases unmatched to any gene: 0. This CDR3 has 15 amino acids. Germline assignment: CDR1 KGHDR and CDR2 SFDVKD.

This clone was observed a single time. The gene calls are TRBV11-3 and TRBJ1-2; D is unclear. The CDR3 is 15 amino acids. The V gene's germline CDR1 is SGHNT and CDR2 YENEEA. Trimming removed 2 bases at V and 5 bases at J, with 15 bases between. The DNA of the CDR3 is TGTGCCAGCAGCTTATGGGTCCAGAGGGAGTATGGCTACACCTTC. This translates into CASSLWVQREYGYTF. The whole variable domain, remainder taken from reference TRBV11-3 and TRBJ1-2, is EAGVVQSPRYKIIEKKQPVAFWCNPISGHNTLYWYLQNLGQGPELLIRYENEEAVDDSQLPKDRFSAERLKGVDSTLKIQPAELGDSAVYLCASSLWVQREYGYTFGSGTRLTVV.

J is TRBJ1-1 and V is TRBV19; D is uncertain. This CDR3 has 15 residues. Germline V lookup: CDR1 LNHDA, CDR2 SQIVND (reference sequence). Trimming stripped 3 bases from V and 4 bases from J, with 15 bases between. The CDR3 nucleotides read TGTGCCAGTAGTATGGGAGAGGGATTTGGCACTGAAGCTTTCTTT. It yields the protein CASSMGEGFGTEAFF.

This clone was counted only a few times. CDR3 nucleotide sequence: TGTGCCAGCAGTCTCAGGGGGACCGGGGAGCTGTTTTTT. Its translation: CASSLRGTGELFF. This chain connects TRBV12-3 or TRBV12-4 to TRBJ2-2, with 7 nucleotides matching TRBD1. J gave up 5 bases and V 5 bases, and 2 bases lay outside the gene matches. The CDR3 has 13 residues.

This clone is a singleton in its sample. This CDR3 is CASSYSKAHTVSGYTF. The CDR3 DNA sequence: TGTGCCAGCAGTTACTCGAAGGCCCACACAGTTAGTGGCTACACCTTC. The chain uses TRBV6-2 or TRBV6-3 and TRBJ1-2; D remains ambiguous. The V end was cut by 0 bases, the J end by 7 bases, with 18 bases between. Germline CDR1 and CDR2: MNHEY and SVGEGT. The CDR3 runs to 16 residues.

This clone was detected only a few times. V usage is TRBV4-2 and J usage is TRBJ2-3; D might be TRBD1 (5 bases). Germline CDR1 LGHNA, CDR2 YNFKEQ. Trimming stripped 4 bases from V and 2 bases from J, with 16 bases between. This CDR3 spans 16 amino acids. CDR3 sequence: CASSRSTGQITDTQYF. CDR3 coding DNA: TGTGCCAGCAGCCGATCAACAGGACAAATCACAGATACGCAGTATTTT.

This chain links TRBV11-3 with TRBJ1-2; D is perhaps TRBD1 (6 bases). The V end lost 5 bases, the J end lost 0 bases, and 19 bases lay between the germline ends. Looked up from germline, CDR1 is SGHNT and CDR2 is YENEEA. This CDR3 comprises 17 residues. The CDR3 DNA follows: TGTGCCAGCAGCCCACGCATAGGGGGGGCAGCTAACTATGGCTACACCTTC. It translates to CASSPRIGGAANYGYTF.